This TCR beta chain is drawn from a study of beta chain features in type 1 diabetes. Study information: Similarity in age, gender and cell yields was seen between patients and healthy donors.

The ends lost 5 bases at V and 4 bases at J; junction bases unmatched: 13. Germline loops: CDR1 SGHTA, CDR2 FQGNSA. This CDR3 region has 17 residues. All of the isolated RNA was reverse transcribed, so expressed TCRB transcripts were sequenced. The repertoire was sequenced with immunoSEQ multiplex PCR; TCRdb's copy has only in-frame clones and lacks some. The repertoire holds more than 60,000 clones, roughly three fifths seen once, with roughly 2% in the top ten. This clonotype originated in a woman in her late teens or twenties in good health. The V call is TRBV7-2, the J call TRBJ2-3; TRBD1 matches at 9 bases. The sample consisted of Tregs from blood. CDR3 nucleotides: TGTGCCAGCAGCCCACGCCTCGGGACAGGGAACGCAGATACGCAGTATTTT. Its translation: CASSPRLGTGNADTQYF.